The 32 T cell receptor beta chains reported below all come from one sample, sequenced in a study of blood T cell repertoires in COVID-19. The data were produced by immunoSEQ multiplex PCR, yet TCRdb's version contains in-frame clones alone and is incomplete. Of around 42,000 clones listed, 79% are singletons. Sequencing used peripheral blood. These TCRs come from a woman aged 80 or older with acute or convalescent COVID-19.

V usage is TRBV9 and J usage is TRBJ1-3; unclear D gene. V was cut by 2 bases and J by 4 bases, with 7 bases left in between. CDR3 size: 13 residues. Germline V lookup: CDR1 SGDLS, CDR2 YYNGEE. CDR3 amino acids: CASSVHQGNTIYF. The DNA for the CDR3 is TGTGCCAGCAGCGTCCACCAGGGAAACACCATATATTTT.

The chain recombines TRBV12-3 or TRBV12-4 with TRBJ2-1; D not certain. V dropped 7 bases and J dropped 4 bases, with 5 bases sitting between them. CDR3 length: 11 residues. CDR3 residues: CASTQYNEQFF. In nucleotides, the CDR3 is TGTGCCAGCACCCAATACAATGAGCAGTTCTTC.

The chain recombines TRBV5-5 with TRBJ1-6; perhaps TRBD1 as D (5 bases). Trimming cost V 5 bases and J 8 bases, with 14 bases left between them. CDR3 length: 14 residues. The germline V gene encodes CDR1 SGHKS and CDR2 YYEKEE (reference sequence). The CDR3 coding sequence is TGTGCCAGCAGATGGGGGGTCGGGGATTCACCCCTCCACTTT. Translation: CASRWGVGDSPLHF. Using reference TRBV5-5 and TRBJ1-6 for the parts outside the CDR3, the full variable domain is DAGVTQSPTHLIKTRGQQVTLRCSPISGHKSVSWYQQVLGQGPQFIFQYYEKEERGRGNFPDRFSARQFPNYSSELNVNALLLGDSALYLCASRWGVGDSPLHFGNGTRLTVT.

The genes are TRBV5-1 and TRBJ2-3, with D unresolved. V lost 4 bases and J 0 bases, leaving 15 bases between the germline ends. The CDR3 loop spans 16 amino acids. Germline V gives CDR1 SGHRS, CDR2 YFSETQ. The CDR3 DNA reads TGCGCCAGCAGCCCCCAGGTCGTCCAAAGCACAGATACGCAGTATTTT. This codes for CASSPQVVQSTDTQYF.

The sample holds one count of this clone. This chain uses TRBV18 with TRBJ2-3, with TRBD2 identical over 10 bases. Germline lookup yields CDR1 KGHSH and CDR2 LQKENI. CDR3 length: 16 residues. The V and J ends lost 2 bases and 7 bases, in that order; junction bases with no gene match: 9. The CDR3 loop is CASSPSGLAGAYTQYF. The CDR3 bases are TGTGCCAGCTCACCATCTGGTCTAGCGGGAGCTTATACGCAGTATTTT.

The genes are TRBV27 and TRBJ1-5; a weak D match, TRBD1 (6 bases). Deletions cut 3 bases from V and 4 bases from J, with 7 bases between. The CDR3 loop spans 13 amino acids. The V gene's germline CDR1 is MNHEY and CDR2 SMNVEV (reference sequence). CDR3 sequence (DNA): TGTGCCAGCAGTTTCCAGGGGAATCAGCCCCAGCATTTT. Translated, it gives CASSFQGNQPQHF.

V gene TRBV5-1 combines with J gene TRBJ2-2, with D possibly being TRBD1 (6 bases). There are 15 residues in the CDR3. The germline CDR1 and CDR2 sequences are SGHRS and YFSETQ. With 3 bases removed from V and 0 bases from J, the gap between germline ends came to 9 bases. The CDR3 here is CASSSGAPNTGELFF. The CDR3 DNA reads as TGCGCCAGCAGCTCAGGGGCCCCGAACACCGGGGAGCTGTTTTTT.

The chain combines TRBV27 with TRBJ1-6, with 8 positions matching TRBD1. The CDR3 contains 17 residues. V was pared by 4 bases and J by 2 bases, with 7 bases of the junction left unmatched. Germline V lookup: CDR1 MNHEY, CDR2 SMNVEV (reference sequence). The CDR3 here is CASSSDRVLTYNSPLHF. The CDR3 DNA reads as TGTGCCAGCAGTTCGGACAGGGTTCTAACCTATAATTCACCCCTCCACTTT.

V is TRBV7-2 and J is TRBJ2-1; D unclear. The CDR3 sequence is 15 residues long. Germline assignment: CDR1 SGHTA and CDR2 FQGNSA. V dropped 5 bases and J dropped 0 bases, with 11 bases sitting between them. In DNA, the CDR3 is TGTGCCAGCAGCGAGGATCTCAGCTCCTACAATGAGCAGTTCTTC. Translated, it gives CASSEDLSSYNEQFF.

The chain recombines TRBV19 with TRBJ2-3; tentative D call: TRBD1 (5 bases). Germline V gene lookup returns CDR1 LNHDA and CDR2 SQIVND (reference sequence). The CDR3 has 15 residues. Trimming took off 0 bases at V and 2 bases at J, with 9 bases between the two ends. The CDR3 region has the DNA TGTGCCAGTAGTATAGATCTGACAGACACAGATACGCAGTATTTT. Its protein is CASSIDLTDTDTQYF. The full variable domain, with the rest looked up from reference TRBV19 and TRBJ2-3, is DGGITQSPKYLFRKEGQNVTLSCEQNLNHDAMYWYRQDPGQGLRLIYYSQIVNDFQKGDIAEGYSVSREKKESFPLTVTSAQKNPTAFYLCASSIDLTDTDTQYFGPGTRLTVL.

CDR3 residues: CATSSRDRANEKLFF. The CDR3 nucleotides are TGTGCCACCAGCAGCCGGGACAGGGCGAATGAAAAACTGTTTTTT. The V gene is TRBV15, the J gene TRBJ1-4, with 9 bases matching TRBD1. CDR1 LNHNV and CDR2 YYDKDF come from the germline V gene (reference sequence). This CDR3 is built from 15 residues. V trimming: 3 bases; J trimming: 5 bases; junction bases outside the gene matches: 4.

The CDR3 coding sequence is TGTGCCAGCAGCGCCTGGTCCTCGGAGACCTACAATGAGCAGTTCTTC. Protein: CASSAWSSETYNEQFF. The genes are TRBV9 and TRBJ2-1; D unclear. V was pared by 3 bases and J by 2 bases, with 15 bases between. Germline V gene data show CDR1 as SGDLS and CDR2 as YYNGEE. This CDR3 comprises 16 residues.

The chain joins TRBV15 to TRBJ2-3; tentatively, D is TRBD2 (6 bases). Per the germline V gene, CDR1 is LNHNV and CDR2 is YYDKDF (reference sequence). Trimming removed 2 bases at V and 7 bases at J, with 13 bases between. The CDR3 is made up of 14 amino acids. In nucleotides, the CDR3 is TGTGCCACCAGCAGATCAAAACTAGCATATACGCAGTATTTT. Translation: CATSRSKLAYTQYF.

The chain employs TRBV5-4 and TRBJ2-7, with 9 bases lining up with TRBD1. Germline V CDR1 and CDR2: SGHNT, YYREEE (reference sequence). The V and J ends lost 4 bases and 9 bases, in that order; junction bases with no gene match: 14. The CDR3 totals 15 residues. DNA for the CDR3: TGTGCCAGCAGCCCTGGGAGGGGGACAGGGACAGTGCAGTACTTC. The encoded protein is CASSPGRGTGTVQYF.

V gene TRBV2 combines with J gene TRBJ2-3; 7 nucleotides match TRBD2. CDR3 length equals 17 residues. Germline CDR1 is SNHLY and CDR2 is FYNNEI. Trimming took 1 base from V and 2 from J; bases not matched to a gene: 9. The CDR3 DNA follows: TGTGCCAGCAGTGAAGGGAGGACTAGTAACCCCACAGATACGCAGTATTTT. This encodes CASSEGRTSNPTDTQYF.

The chain links TRBV6-5 to TRBJ2-1; 11 bases match TRBD2. This CDR3 has 16 residues. The trim removed 0 bases at V and 10 bases at J, leaving 8 bases unmatched. Germline V gives CDR1 MNHEY, CDR2 SVGAGI. The CDR3 DNA reads TGTGCCAGCAGTTACTCGGCGGTAGCGGGAGGGCGGGAGCAGTTCTTC. Encoded protein: CASSYSAVAGGREQFF.

This chain uses TRBV29-1 with TRBJ1-1; tentative D call: TRBD1 (5 bases). Deletions cut 3 bases from V and 2 bases from J, with 7 bases between. Germline CDR1 SQVTM, CDR2 ANQGSEA. There are 12 residues in the CDR3. The chain's CDR3 is CSVDGTNTEAFF. In DNA, the CDR3 is TGCAGCGTTGATGGGACTAACACTGAAGCTTTCTTT.

DNA of the CDR3: TGTGCCAGCACTTCCGGGCAGGGTCCCCAAGAGACCCAGTACTTC. Amino acid sequence: CASTSGQGPQETQYF. The chain recombines TRBV2 with TRBJ2-5; possibly TRBD1 for D (5 bases). V shed 7 bases and J shed 1 base, with 16 bases lying between them. CDR3 length: 15 residues. Germline V gives CDR1 SNHLY, CDR2 FYNNEI.

This clone was counted a single time. The chain employs TRBV15 and TRBJ2-5; 9 nucleotides align to TRBD2. CDR1 and CDR2 from the germline V gene are LNHNV and YYDKDF (reference sequence). J gave up 1 base and V 0 bases, and 9 bases lay outside the gene matches. CDR3 length equals 18 residues. This CDR3 is CATSRDAGGLLGQETQYF. CDR3 nucleotides: TGTGCCACCAGCAGAGATGCGGGAGGGTTACTAGGCCAAGAGACCCAGTACTTC. The full variable domain, its missing parts supplied by reference TRBV15 and TRBJ2-5, is DAMVIQNPRYQVTQFGKPVTLSCSQTLNHNVMYWYQQKSSQAPKLLFHYYDKDFNNEADTPDNFQSRRPNTSFCFLDIRSPGLGDTAMYLCATSRDAGGLLGQETQYFGPGTRLLVL.

The chain is built from TRBV28 and TRBJ2-3; a weak D match, TRBD2 (7 bases). The CDR3 covers 15 residues. The V gene lost 2 bases and the J gene lost 1 base, with 10 bases spanning the gap. Germline assignment: CDR1 MDHEN and CDR2 SYDVKM. In nucleotides, the CDR3 is TGTGCCAGCAGTTTAGGGGGGGCCGGCACAGATACGCAGTATTTT. Encoded protein: CASSLGGAGTDTQYF.

V and J are TRBV4-2 and TRBJ2-7; TRBD2 might be the D (5 bases). CDR1 and CDR2 from the germline V gene are LGHNA and YNFKEQ. The V end lost 3 bases, the J end lost 4 bases, and 22 bases lay between the germline ends. The CDR3 contains 17 residues. DNA of the CDR3: TGTGCCAGCAGCCAGCTAAGGGTACTGGCGGGCGATTACGAGCAGTACTTC. Translating gives CASSQLRVLAGDYEQYF.

This clone was counted once. The chain joins TRBV6-1 to TRBJ2-2; TRBD2 aligns across 9 bases. V was pared by 4 bases and J by 4 bases, with 4 bases of the junction left unmatched. This CDR3 has 15 amino acids. Germline assignment: CDR1 MNHNS and CDR2 SASEGT. The CDR3 nucleotides are TGTGCCAGCAGTGGACTAGCGGTATTCACCGGGGAGCTGTTTTTT. This codes for CASSGLAVFTGELFF.

The sample holds a few counts of this clone. The V call is TRBV25-1, the J call TRBJ1-4; D remains ambiguous. Germline V gene sequence: CDR1 MGHDK, CDR2 SYGVNS. The CDR3 consists of 12 residues. Trimming pared 6 bases from V and 2 bases from J, leaving 4 bases between. The chain's CDR3 is CASSRTNEKLFF. CDR3 nucleotides: TGTGCCAGCAGCAGGACTAATGAAAAACTGTTTTTT.

CDR3 DNA: TGCGCCAGCAGCCAGCGGACAGGGAGTGGAAACACCATATATTTT. This translates into CASSQRTGSGNTIYF. The J gene is TRBJ1-3, the V gene TRBV5-1; 8 bases fit TRBD1. After removal of 4 bases from V and 3 bases from J, the junction contained 6 bases not matched to a gene. Germline V gene lookup returns CDR1 SGHRS and CDR2 YFSETQ. The length of the CDR3 is 15 residues.

The chain recombines TRBV2 with TRBJ2-7; TRBD1 is a possible D gene (5 bases). V was shortened by 4 bases and J by 4 bases, with 11 bases between the two germline ends. Germline V lookup: CDR1 SNHLY, CDR2 FYNNEI. The CDR3 is made up of 13 amino acids. The CDR3 sequence is CASSVMGLYEQYF. The CDR3 DNA follows: TGTGCCAGCAGTGTAATGGGGCTATACGAGCAGTACTTC.

This rearrangement joins TRBV5-8 to TRBJ1-1, with a possible D match to TRBD1 (5 bases). The V end lost 5 bases, the J end lost 2 bases, and 22 bases lay between the germline ends. The CDR3 covers 17 residues. Germline CDR1 reads SGHTS; CDR2 reads YDEGEE. CDR3 protein: CASRVREAPRYNTEAFF. In nucleotides, the CDR3 is TGTGCCAGCAGGGTCAGGGAAGCGCCCCGGTATAACACTGAAGCTTTCTTT. The full variable domain, completed using reference TRBV5-8 and TRBJ1-1, is EAGVTQSPTHLIKTRGQQATLRCSPISGHTSVYWYQQALGLGLQFLLWYDEGEERNRGNFPPRFSGRQFPNYSSELNVNALELEDSALYLCASRVREAPRYNTEAFFGQGTRLTVV.

The rearrangement joins TRBV29-1 to TRBJ1-2; 7 bases fit TRBD1. This CDR3 is built from 14 residues. V lost 4 bases and J lost 3; bases outside the gene matches: 8. Germline CDR1 SQVTM, CDR2 ANQGSEA. The CDR3 nucleotides are TGCAGCGTTGGAGGTACAGGGGATCACTATGGCTACACCTTC. This translates into CSVGGTGDHYGYTF.

The V call is TRBV6-1, the J call TRBJ2-3; TRBD2 is a possible D gene (6 bases). Trimming took 1 base from V and 3 from J, leaving 14 bases between them. Germline assignment: CDR1 MNHNS and CDR2 SASEGT. The CDR3 length is 16 residues. The CDR3 DNA is TGTGCCAGCAGTGAAGTCGATCAGCGGGCAACAGATACGCAGTATTTT. This sequence encodes CASSEVDQRATDTQYF.

The gene calls are TRBV7-9 and TRBJ2-1; 9 nucleotides align to TRBD2. The CDR3 consists of 13 residues. J was trimmed by 6 bases and V by 5 bases; bases with no gene match: 2. Germline V CDR1 and CDR2: SEHNR, FQNEAQ (reference sequence). The CDR3: CASSLGLANEQFF. CDR3 nucleotides: TGTGCCAGCAGCCTGGGACTAGCCAATGAGCAGTTCTTC.

The gene calls are TRBV23-1 and TRBJ2-7; 7 bases match TRBD1. TRBV23-1 is flagged as an ORF with uncertain function. The CDR3 has 13 amino acids. Trimming at V came to 7 bases and at J to 5 bases, leaving 8 bases not matched to a gene. The DNA for the CDR3 is TGCGCCAGCACCCGGGACAGCGCCCACGAGCAGTACTTC. Amino acids: CASTRDSAHEQYF.

The chain has TRBV11-1 and TRBJ1-2, with 8 bases fitting TRBD1. The germline V gene encodes CDR1 SGHAT and CDR2 FQDESV (reference sequence). The CDR3 spans 15 residues. The V segment lost 5 bases and the J segment 4 bases; nucleotides outside the gene matches: 9. The CDR3: CASSRNQGQAYGYTF. As DNA, the CDR3 is TGTGCCAGCAGCCGAAACCAGGGACAGGCCTATGGCTACACCTTC.

This clone was counted a few times. The CDR3 nucleotides are TGCGCCAGCAGCTTGGCAAGAAGGGGAGATACGCAGTATTTT. Its protein is CASSLARRGDTQYF. The chain carries TRBV5-1 and TRBJ2-3, with D tentatively TRBD1 (5 bases). V gave up 0 bases and J gave up 5 bases, with 10 bases separating them. Germline values: CDR1 SGHRS, CDR2 YFSETQ. The CDR3 extends over 14 amino acids.